This passage covers 25 T cell receptor beta chains from one sample sequenced in a study of Ad26.COV2.S vaccination and SARS-CoV-2 variants. TCRdb's table, derived via immunoSEQ multiplex PCR, lists solely in-frame clones and lacks some. This table has about 480,000 clones, around 90% appearing once. Treatment noted: 19 received Ad26.COV2.S at low or high dose, single or two shots; about 5 received placebo; per-sample allocation not given. Day 63 following the first vaccine or placebo injection was when the samples were taken. The material was peripheral blood, obtained in a trial of Ad26.COV2.S vaccine versus placebo. All receptors derive from a person aged 18-65 years who received the Ad26.COV2.S COVID-19 vaccine or a placebo.

The chain uses TRBV19 and TRBJ1-1, with D unclear. This CDR3 is 14 amino acids long. Germline CDR1 and CDR2: LNHDA and SQIVND (reference sequence). V was clipped by 6 bases and J by 1 base, with 12 bases between them. CDR3 sequence (DNA): TGTGCCAGTAGGGTCCAGGCGGGGAACACTGAAGCTTTCTTT. Amino acid sequence: CASRVQAGNTEAFF.

The chain has TRBV30 and TRBJ2-7; D ambiguous. Trimming removed 2 bases at V and 6 bases at J, with 8 bases between. The CDR3 is 11 residues long. Germline values: CDR1 GTSNPN, CDR2 SVGIG (reference sequence). The CDR3 loop is CAWSQVGEQYF. Written as DNA, the CDR3 is TGTGCCTGGAGTCAAGTTGGCGAGCAGTACTTC.

This rearrangement joins TRBV10-1 to TRBJ2-7, with 7 nucleotides matching TRBD1. This CDR3 is built from 19 residues. V gave up 7 bases and J gave up 0 bases; unmatched junction bases: 21. Germline values: CDR1 WNHNN, CDR2 SYGVQD (reference sequence). CDR3 coding DNA: TGCGCCAGCACCGACTTACAGGGGAAAGCCGTGGGGGTCTCCTACGAGCAGTACTTC. Translating gives CASTDLQGKAVGVSYEQYF.

The chain joins TRBV15 to TRBJ1-2; D not certain. Trimming pared 5 bases from V and 4 bases from J, leaving 11 bases between. Germline V CDR1 and CDR2: LNHNV, YYDKDF (reference sequence). This CDR3 region has 13 residues. The CDR3 bases are TGTGCCACCAGCGAGGCGGCCTCCTATGGCTACACCTTC. This encodes CATSEAASYGYTF.

A remark on this clone: This sample includes further DNA sequences coding for the same CDR3. The CDR3 here is CASSPPRSDGYTF. CDR3 nucleotides: TGTGCCAGCAGTCCGCCGCGGTCAGATGGCTACACCTTC. The chain has TRBV6-6 and TRBJ1-2; D is undetermined. This CDR3 comprises 13 residues. V was shortened by 5 bases and J by 6 bases, with 13 bases between the two germline ends. Germline-derived CDR1 and CDR2 are MNHNY and SVGAGI (reference sequence).

This chain connects TRBV9 to TRBJ2-3; perhaps TRBD2 as D (7 bases). This CDR3 is 18 amino acids long. V lost 3 bases, J lost 3 bases, and 23 bases lay in between. The germline V gene encodes CDR1 SGDLS and CDR2 YYNGEE. The CDR3 loop reads CASSASPQGGSSTDTQYF. For the CDR3, the DNA is TGTGCCAGCAGCGCAAGCCCACAGGGCGGGAGTTCTACAGATACGCAGTATTTT. The variable domain in full, with the rest retrieved from reference TRBV9 and TRBJ2-3, is DSGVTQTPKHLITATGQRVTLRCSPRSGDLSVYWYQQSLDQGLQFLIQYYNGEERAKGNILERFSAQQFPDLHSELNLSSLELGDSALYFCASSASPQGGSSTDTQYFGPGTRLTVL.

As to this clone: The same CDR3 also results from other DNA sequences found in this sample. V usage is TRBV6-5 and J usage is TRBJ1-4, with D maybe TRBD1 (5 bases). Germline loops: CDR1 MNHEY, CDR2 SVGAGI. The V and J ends lost 6 bases and 7 bases respectively, with 9 bases between them. The length of the CDR3 is 12 residues. CDR3 residues: CASSQGSEKLFF. CDR3 coding DNA: TGTGCCAGCAGCCAGGGTAGTGAAAAACTGTTTTTT.

This clone was seen once. The V call is TRBV28, the J call TRBJ1-2; D is undetermined. The V end was cut by 7 bases, the J end by 7 bases, with 16 bases between. The germline V gene encodes CDR1 MDHEN and CDR2 SYDVKM. This CDR3 is built from 13 residues. CDR3 in amino acids: CASKGPPASGYTF. The DNA of the CDR3 is TGTGCCAGCAAGGGCCCTCCCGCGAGTGGCTACACCTTC.

CDR3 in amino acids: CASSYGPQNLNSPLHF. In DNA form, the CDR3 reads TGTGCCAGCAGTTACGGCCCCCAGAATCTCAATTCACCCCTCCACTTT. The chain employs TRBV6-6 and TRBJ1-6, with unresolved D. CDR3 length equals 16 residues. CDR1 and CDR2 (germline): MNHNY, SVGAGI (reference sequence). The germline V and J ends were trimmed by 2 bases and 7 bases, with 15 bases remaining between them.

This clone was recorded a few times. This chain links TRBV3-1 (or the pseudogene TRBV3-2) with TRBJ1-3; 7 nucleotides line up with TRBD1. V was pared by 5 bases and J by 0 bases, with 10 bases of the junction left unmatched. The CDR3 is 17 residues long. Germline values: CDR1 LGHDT, CDR2 YNNKEL (reference sequence). The DNA for the CDR3 is TGTGCCAGCAGCGAAACTCCGGGACAGAGCTCTGGAAACACCATATATTTT. It specifies CASSETPGQSSGNTIYF.

The rearrangement uses TRBV27 and TRBJ2-3, with D unresolved. Germline V gene data show CDR1 as MNHEY and CDR2 as SMNVEV (reference sequence). The germline V and J ends were trimmed by 6 bases and 6 bases, with 13 bases remaining between them. The CDR3 has 13 residues. The CDR3 spells CASRPPGRDTQYF. The CDR3 DNA reads TGTGCCAGCAGACCACCAGGCCGGGATACGCAGTATTTT.

The chain is built from TRBV19 and TRBJ1-2; D is possibly TRBD1 (5 bases). Between the trimmed V and J ends, which lost 7 bases and 3 bases, there was a span of 9 bases. Germline-derived CDR1 and CDR2 are LNHDA and SQIVND (reference sequence). The CDR3 is made up of 12 amino acids. For the CDR3, the DNA is TGTGCCAGTACAGCACAGGACTATGGCTACACCTTC. It codes for CASTAQDYGYTF.

The chain joins TRBV4-1 to TRBJ2-2; 10 nucleotides agree with TRBD2. The germline V gene has CDR1 MGHRA and CDR2 YSYEKL. V gave up 4 bases and J gave up 1 base; unmatched junction bases: 9. This CDR3 is 18 amino acids long. The CDR3 coding sequence is TGCGCCAGCAGCCCGGGACTAGCGCGAAAAAGGAACACCGGGGAGCTGTTTTTT. Translated: CASSPGLARKRNTGELFF.

The chain is built from TRBV19 and TRBJ1-5, with D maybe TRBD1 (5 bases). Trimming shortened V by 10 bases and J by 9 bases, and 28 bases separated the two germline ends. Germline assignment: CDR1 LNHDA and CDR2 SQIVND (reference sequence). CDR3 size: 16 residues. CDR3 in amino acids: CATTAGQIRASGPQHF. The CDR3 region has the DNA TGTGCCACCACCGCAGGGCAGATCAGGGCCTCAGGGCCCCAGCATTTT.

The V gene is TRBV5-1, the J gene TRBJ1-4; unclear D gene. Looked up from germline, CDR1 is SGHRS and CDR2 is YFSETQ. This CDR3 comprises 14 residues. Trimming cost V 0 bases and J 8 bases, with 11 bases left between them. CDR3: CASSLGQLQEKLFF. As DNA, the CDR3 is TGCGCCAGCAGCTTGGGGCAACTCCAAGAAAAACTGTTTTTT.

The rearrangement joins TRBV6-1 to TRBJ1-5, with D uncertain. V lost 0 bases and J 4 bases, leaving 10 bases between the germline ends. The CDR3 runs 15 residues. CDR1 is MNHNS, CDR2 SASEGT, per germline. Written as DNA, the CDR3 is TGTGCCAGCAGTGAAGCGATTGCCAAGAATCAGCCCCAGCATTTT. Protein: CASSEAIAKNQPQHF.

This rearrangement joins TRBV11-2 to TRBJ2-7; 9 nucleotides align to TRBD1. J lost 0 bases, V lost 4 bases, and 4 bases had no gene match. CDR3 length equals 15 residues. CDR1 is SGHAT and CDR2 is FQNNGV in the germline V gene. In DNA, the CDR3 is TGTGCCAGCAGCTCAGACAGGGGGGGCTCCTACGAGCAGTACTTC. It yields the protein CASSSDRGGSYEQYF.

The V and J genes are TRBV7-9 and TRBJ2-1, with 10 bases fitting TRBD1. With V trimmed by 3 bases and J by 5 bases, 10 bases remained unmatched. This CDR3 contains 17 residues. Per the germline V gene, CDR1 is SEHNR and CDR2 is FQNEAQ (reference sequence). CDR3 in amino acids: CASSFGDRGSLDNEQFF. CDR3 nucleotide sequence: TGTGCCAGCAGCTTCGGGGACAGGGGTTCCCTTGACAATGAGCAGTTCTTC. Variable domain in full (rest from reference TRBV7-9 and TRBJ2-1): DTGVSQNPRHKITKRGQNVTFRCDPISEHNRLYWYRQTLGQGPEFLTYFQNEAQLEKSRLLSDRFSAERPKGSFSTLEIQRTEQGDSAMYLCASSFGDRGSLDNEQFFGPGTRLTVL.

This rearrangement joins TRBV28 to TRBJ1-2, with unresolved D. The CDR3 length is 14 residues. Germline CDR1 MDHEN, CDR2 SYDVKM. Trimming shortened V by 2 bases and J by 4 bases, and 11 bases separated the two germline ends. The CDR3 nucleotides read TGTGCCAGCAGTTTACTTTATGACCCCTATGGCTACACCTTC. Protein: CASSLLYDPYGYTF.

J is TRBJ2-7 and V is TRBV15; 11 nucleotides align to TRBD1. This CDR3 has 15 amino acids. Germline CDR1 reads LNHNV; CDR2 reads YYDKDF (reference sequence). V lost 3 bases, J lost 6 bases, and 7 bases stayed unmatched. This CDR3 reads CATSRGRTGGAEQYF. In DNA, the CDR3 is TGTGCCACCAGCAGGGGGAGGACAGGGGGCGCCGAGCAGTACTTC.

The chain uses TRBV28 and TRBJ2-3; D ambiguous. The CDR3 is 14 residues long. V was trimmed by 6 bases and J by 1 base, leaving 11 bases between them. Looked up from germline, CDR1 is MDHEN and CDR2 is SYDVKM. CDR3 residues: CASSENPRTDTQYF. As DNA, the CDR3 is TGTGCCAGCAGCGAAAACCCACGCACAGATACGCAGTATTTT. The whole variable domain, remainder taken from reference TRBV28 and TRBJ2-3, is DVKVTQSSRYLVKRTGEKVFLECVQDMDHENMFWYRQDPGLGLRLIYFSYDVKMKEKGDIPEGYSVSREKKERFSLILESASTNQTSMYLCASSENPRTDTQYFGPGTRLTVL.

The rearrangement joins TRBV7-2 to TRBJ1-1; no reliable D call. This CDR3 has 12 residues. Trimming stripped 5 bases from V and 4 bases from J, with 8 bases between. Germline-derived CDR1 and CDR2 are SGHTA and FQGNSA. This CDR3 reads CASSLLGTEAFF. The CDR3 nucleotides are TGTGCCAGCAGCCTGCTGGGCACTGAAGCTTTCTTT.

This clone has just one count. CDR3 DNA sequence: TGTGCCAGCAGCCGGGGGGTAGGGGATGAGAGGGAGACCCAGTACTTC. Translation gives CASSRGVGDERETQYF. The chain carries TRBV27 and TRBJ2-5; 7 bases agree with TRBD2. This CDR3 is built from 16 residues. With V trimmed by 6 bases and J by 5 bases, 15 bases remained unmatched. Germline CDR1 and CDR2: MNHEY and SMNVEV (reference sequence).

V is TRBV7-2 and J is TRBJ2-2; no clear D gene. Trimming pared 5 bases from V and 1 base from J, leaving 17 bases between. This CDR3 region has 17 residues. CDR1 and CDR2 (germline): SGHTA, FQGNSA. CDR3 region: CASSQNGVLVNTGELFF. DNA of the CDR3: TGTGCCAGCAGCCAAAATGGGGTTCTCGTGAACACCGGGGAGCTGTTTTTT. Combining the CDR3 with reference TRBV7-2 and TRBJ2-2 gives the whole variable domain GAGVSQSPSNKVTEKGKDVELRCDPISGHTALYWYRQSLGQGLEFLIYFQGNSAPDKSGLPSDRFSAERTGGSVSTLTIQRTQQEDSAVYLCASSQNGVLVNTGELFFGEGSRLTVL.

Remarks on this clone: At the DNA level, this CDR3 is encoded by other sequences in the same sample as well. The gene calls are TRBV9 and TRBJ2-1; tentative D call: TRBD1 (6 bases). V was pared by 0 bases and J by 6 bases, with 13 bases between. This CDR3 is 15 amino acids long. Per germline, CDR1 SGDLS and CDR2 YYNGEE. The CDR3 DNA sequence: TGTGCCAGCAGCGTAGTTGGGGGCGCGGTCAATGAGCAGTTCTTC. Its protein product is CASSVVGGAVNEQFF.